The next 16 T cell receptor beta chains were all read from a single sample in a study of cytomegalovirus exposure and HLA in healthy donors. In the PCR, 60 Vbeta and 13 Jbeta primers were used. Produced via immunoSEQ multiplex PCR; TCRdb's table is partial and in-frame only. Among 130,000 or so clones, 84% were seen once, and the ten largest hold about 2.7%. Sequencing input: PBMCs. The receptors originated from a woman aged 18-35 years in good health and CMV-seropositive.

The V gene is TRBV2, the J gene TRBJ2-7; D is possibly TRBD2 (6 bases). V dropped 7 bases and J dropped 6 bases, with 10 bases sitting between them. Looked up from germline, CDR1 is SNHLY and CDR2 is FYNNEI. There are 11 residues in the CDR3. The CDR3, as DNA: TGTGCCAGCATGGAGGGCCGCGAGCAGTACTTC. Its protein is CASMEGREQYF.

This clone was seen only a few times. This chain joins TRBV14 and TRBJ1-3; a weak D match, TRBD1 (5 bases). With 0 bases removed from V and 0 bases from J, the gap between germline ends came to 18 bases. The CDR3 covers 19 residues. CDR1 and CDR2 (germline): SGHDN, FVKESK. The CDR3 DNA reads as TGTGCCAGCAGCCAAGACAGTTTGCTCTGGGGCGTCTCTGGAAACACCATATATTTT. This gives the protein CASSQDSLLWGVSGNTIYF.

In regard to this clone: Relative to the germline gene, one junction end is altered; a read error may explain this. The V call is TRBV5-1, the J call TRBJ1-5; D unclear. Germline V gene sequence: CDR1 SGHRS, CDR2 YFSETQ. This CDR3 is 14 amino acids long. CDR3 bases: TGCGCCAGCAGCTTGGATCCTAGCGATCAGCCCCAGCATTTT. Translating it yields CASSLDPSDQPQHF.

V gene TRBV4-2 combines with J gene TRBJ1-5; no reliable D call. The CDR3 spans 17 residues. With 3 bases removed from V and 2 bases from J, the gap between germline ends came to 17 bases. Germline-derived CDR1 and CDR2 are LGHNA and YNFKEQ. In DNA, the CDR3 is TGTGCCAGCAGCCAGGATGAGGGCTTCTGGGGCAATCAGCCCCAGCATTTT. Protein product: CASSQDEGFWGNQPQHF.

V and J are TRBV5-1 and TRBJ2-1, with TRBD2 identical over 7 bases. Germline V lookup: CDR1 SGHRS, CDR2 YFSETQ. The trim removed 4 bases at V and 8 bases at J, leaving 15 bases unmatched. The CDR3 loop spans 16 amino acids. CDR3 region: CASSMNAAGVSDEQFF. The DNA for the CDR3 is TGCGCCAGCAGCATGAACGCCGCGGGGGTGAGCGATGAGCAGTTCTTC.

V gene TRBV29-1 combines with J gene TRBJ2-3, with D perhaps matching TRBD1 (7 bases). The CDR3 is 14 amino acids. Germline CDR1 is SQVTM and CDR2 is ANQGSEA. Trimming took 5 bases from V and 3 from J, leaving 15 bases between them. The CDR3 coding sequence is TGCAGCGTTCAGGGGGGTAAGGGGACAGATACGCAGTATTTT. Protein: CSVQGGKGTDTQYF.

This clone has only one observation. The chain has TRBV28 and TRBJ2-3; TRBD1 might be the D (5 bases). V dropped 2 bases and J dropped 1 base, with 13 bases sitting between them. The CDR3 sequence is 16 residues long. Germline CDR1 MDHEN, CDR2 SYDVKM. This CDR3 is CASSLQGTAGTDTQYF. The CDR3 nucleotides read TGTGCCAGCAGTTTACAGGGTACTGCTGGCACAGATACGCAGTATTTT. Full variable domain (remainder filled in from reference TRBV28 and TRBJ2-3): DVKVTQSSRYLVKRTGEKVFLECVQDMDHENMFWYRQDPGLGLRLIYFSYDVKMKEKGDIPEGYSVSREKKERFSLILESASTNQTSMYLCASSLQGTAGTDTQYFGPGTRLTVL.

This clone was found a few times. V usage is TRBV19 and J usage is TRBJ1-6; no clear D gene. Germline V CDR1 and CDR2: LNHDA, SQIVND (reference sequence). The CDR3 runs to 13 residues. The ends were cut back, 4 bases at V and 7 bases at J, with 8 bases in the middle. CDR3 loop: CASSTPGNSPLHF. DNA of the CDR3: TGTGCCAGTAGTACTCCGGGAAATTCACCCCTCCACTTT.

The chain links TRBV6-1 to TRBJ1-1, with D possibly TRBD1 on 6 matching bases. The germline V gene encodes CDR1 MNHNS and CDR2 SASEGT. The CDR3 consists of 14 residues. Trimming stripped 5 bases from V and 1 base from J, with 11 bases between. The CDR3 sequence: CASSNSQGNTEAFF. As DNA, the CDR3 is TGTGCCAGCAGTAACTCACAGGGGAACACTGAAGCTTTCTTT.

This chain joins TRBV18 and TRBJ2-3; perhaps TRBD2 as D (5 bases). Germline V lookup: CDR1 KGHSH, CDR2 LQKENI. The V end was cut by 0 bases, the J end by 4 bases, with 8 bases between. The CDR3 has 14 amino acids. In DNA, the CDR3 is TGTGCCAGCTCACCACCAAGCGGCGCAGATACGCAGTATTTT. Protein product: CASSPPSGADTQYF.

The chain has TRBV21-1 and TRBJ2-3; the D call in the table, TRBD2, was not verified against the DNA. TRBV21-1 is noted as a pseudogene. This CDR3 has 18 residues. Here the CDR3 reads CASSGEKSWQGGTDTQYF. CDR3 DNA sequence: TGTGCCAGCAGCGGTGAGAAAAGCTGGCAGGGAGGGACAGATACGCAGTATTTT.

The J gene is TRBJ2-7, the V gene TRBV13, with 7 positions matching TRBD1. There are 12 residues in the CDR3. Germline V gene lookup returns CDR1 PRHDT and CDR2 FYEKMQ (reference sequence). J was trimmed by 5 bases and V by 4 bases; bases with no gene match: 2. The CDR3 reads CASSSTGNEQYF. CDR3 DNA: TGTGCCAGCAGCTCGACAGGGAACGAGCAGTACTTC.

This chain uses TRBV5-1 with TRBJ2-7; 9 bases map to TRBD1. V was clipped by 0 bases and J by 5 bases; unmatched bases: 6. The CDR3 has 15 residues. Germline V gene sequence: CDR1 SGHRS, CDR2 YFSETQ. The CDR3 is CASSLAGRTGDEQYF. In DNA form, the CDR3 reads TGCGCCAGCAGCTTGGCGGGGAGGACAGGGGACGAGCAGTACTTC.

The gene calls are TRBV10-3 and TRBJ2-1; 8 positions match TRBD2. Germline V lookup: CDR1 ENHRY, CDR2 SYGVKD. The length of the CDR3 is 16 residues. The V segment lost 0 bases and the J segment 6 bases; nucleotides outside the gene matches: 7. The CDR3 loop is CAISESAGLALNEQFF. DNA of the CDR3: TGTGCCATCAGTGAGTCTGCAGGACTAGCCCTCAATGAGCAGTTCTTC.

In its sample, this clone was seen once. The rearrangement uses TRBV19 and TRBJ1-1, with TRBD1 as a possible D gene (5 bases). V dropped 2 bases and J dropped 5 bases, with 15 bases sitting between them. Germline CDR1 and CDR2: LNHDA and SQIVND (reference sequence). The CDR3 has 15 residues. As DNA, the CDR3 is TGTGCCAGTAGTATAAGTGGGGGGATCGGGACTGAAGCTTTCTTT. As protein: CASSISGGIGTEAFF.

This chain joins TRBV29-1 and TRBJ2-2, with TRBD1 as a possible D gene (7 bases). Trimming shortened V by 7 bases and J by 4 bases, and 10 bases separated the two germline ends. CDR3 length: 12 residues. Germline V gives CDR1 SQVTM, CDR2 ANQGSEA. CDR3 in DNA: TGCAGCGCTCAGGGGGGCACCGGGGAGCTGTTTTTT. Its protein product is CSAQGGTGELFF.